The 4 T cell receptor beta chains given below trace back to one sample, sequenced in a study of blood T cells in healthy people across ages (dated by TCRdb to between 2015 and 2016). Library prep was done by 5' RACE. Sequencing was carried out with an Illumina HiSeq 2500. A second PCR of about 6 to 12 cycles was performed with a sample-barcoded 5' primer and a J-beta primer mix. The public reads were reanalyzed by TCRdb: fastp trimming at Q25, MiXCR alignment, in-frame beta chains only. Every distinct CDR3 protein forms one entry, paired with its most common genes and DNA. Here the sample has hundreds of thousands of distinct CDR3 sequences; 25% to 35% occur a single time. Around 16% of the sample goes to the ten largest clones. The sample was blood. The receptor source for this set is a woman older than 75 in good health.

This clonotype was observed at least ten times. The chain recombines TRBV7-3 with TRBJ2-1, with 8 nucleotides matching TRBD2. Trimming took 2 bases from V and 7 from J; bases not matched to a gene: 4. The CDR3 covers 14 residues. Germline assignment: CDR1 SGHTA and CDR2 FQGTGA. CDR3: CASSLAGGRNEQFF. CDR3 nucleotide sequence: TGTGCCAGCAGCTTAGCGGGGGGCCGGAATGAGCAGTTCTTC.

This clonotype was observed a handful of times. Here the CDR3 reads CASSLRSSPNQPQHF. CDR3 nucleotide sequence: TGTGCCAGCAGTTTAAGGTCCTCCCCCAATCAGCCCCAGCATTTT. The chain has TRBV28 and TRBJ1-5, with D unclear. Germline values: CDR1 MDHEN, CDR2 SYDVKM. CDR3 length: 15 amino acids. The V gene lost 2 bases and the J gene lost 3 bases, with 11 bases spanning the gap.

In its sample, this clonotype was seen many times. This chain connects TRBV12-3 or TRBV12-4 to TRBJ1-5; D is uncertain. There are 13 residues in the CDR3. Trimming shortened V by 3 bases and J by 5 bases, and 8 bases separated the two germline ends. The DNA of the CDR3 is TGTGCCAGCAGTTTCAAGGAGGATCAGCCCCAGCATTTT. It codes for CASSFKEDQPQHF.

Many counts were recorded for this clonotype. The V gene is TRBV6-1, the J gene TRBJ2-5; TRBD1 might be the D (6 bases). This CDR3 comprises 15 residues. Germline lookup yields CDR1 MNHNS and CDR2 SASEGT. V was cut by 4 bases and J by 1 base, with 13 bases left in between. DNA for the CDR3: TGTGCCAGCAGTGTCGGGACACAGACCCAAGAGACCCAGTACTTC. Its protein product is CASSVGTQTQETQYF.